This T cell receptor beta chain is drawn from a study of T-cell reconstitution after alpha-beta-depleted transplantation in children. General study findings and limits: T-cell counts and diversity at one year post-transplant came mainly from newly produced T cells. Recipient T cells and thymic progenitors that survived were the source of the high TCRbeta diversity seen at day 60 in some patients. Alpha-beta T cells about two months after transplant reportedly derived from several hundred expanded graft clones.

TCRbeta library preparation incorporated unique molecular identifiers. Each CDR3 protein is one row after TCRdb ran MiXCR on the PCR reads. The table has approximately 1,000,000 distinct CDR3 sequences, around 30% seen once. The length of the CDR3 is 14 residues. This clonotype has only a few counts. The antigen is unknown. The TCR originated in a boy under two years old who had a stem cell transplant for SCID, so the T cells may come from the graft donor. Sample: PBMCs, mostly from graft donor cells, taken 360 days after TCRalphabeta/CD19-depleted stem cell transplant. This chain connects TRBV21-1 to TRBJ2-7; the listed D gene, TRBD2, was not tested against the DNA. TRBV21-1 constitutes a pseudogene. DNA of the CDR3: TGTGCCAGCAGCAAGGGAGGGATCCTTTTCGAGCAGTACTTC. It translates to CASSKGGILFEQYF.